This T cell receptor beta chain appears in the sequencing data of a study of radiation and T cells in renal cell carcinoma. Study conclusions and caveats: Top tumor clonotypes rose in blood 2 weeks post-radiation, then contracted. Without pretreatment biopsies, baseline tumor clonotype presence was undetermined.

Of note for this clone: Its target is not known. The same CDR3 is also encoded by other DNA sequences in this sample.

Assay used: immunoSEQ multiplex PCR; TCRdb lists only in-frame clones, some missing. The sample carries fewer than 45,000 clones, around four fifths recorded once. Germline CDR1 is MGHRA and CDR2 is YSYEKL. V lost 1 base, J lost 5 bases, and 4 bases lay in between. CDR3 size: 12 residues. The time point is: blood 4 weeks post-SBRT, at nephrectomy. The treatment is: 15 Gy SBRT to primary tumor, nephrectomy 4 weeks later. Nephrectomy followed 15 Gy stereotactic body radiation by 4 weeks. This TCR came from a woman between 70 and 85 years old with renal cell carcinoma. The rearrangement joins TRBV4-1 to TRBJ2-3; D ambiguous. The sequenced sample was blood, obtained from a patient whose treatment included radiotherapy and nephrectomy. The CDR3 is CASSQGRDTQYF. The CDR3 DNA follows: TGCGCCAGCAGCCAAGGAAGAGATACGCAGTATTTT.